This T cell receptor beta chain was profiled in a study of T cell repertoires in cytomegalovirus infection. Study context: CMV epitopes in the study were HLA-C-restricted (recently identified) and HLA-B-restricted (well studied). Public signatures in TCR beta pointed to CMV infection and matching HLA type.

Study-wide results and limits: The ex vivo response showed dominance by HLA-C-restricted CMV-specific TCR beta clonotypes.

TCRdb reprocessed the reads via MiXCR and lists one record per CDR3 protein. The data hold some 940,000 distinct CDR3 sequences, with approximately 32% observed a single time. In regard to this clonotype: The antigen is not known.

The sequencing used cultured CD8+ T cells from PBMCs, collected from culture after CMV antigen stimulation. This sequence originates from a human donor in good health (CMV status not recorded). Some clones in this sample may be carry-over from other donors' samples.

The CDR3 DNA reads as TGCGCCAGCAGCCAGAGGGAGACAAACCTCTACGAGCAGTACTTC. Residues: CASSQRETNLYEQYF. The rearrangement links TRBV4-1 to TRBJ2-7; possible D gene TRBD2, 5 bases. This CDR3 spans 15 amino acids. Deletions cut 3 bases from V and 3 bases from J, with 15 bases between. Per germline, CDR1 MGHRA and CDR2 YSYEKL.